The sample holds many counts of the clone carrying this T cell receptor (beta chain). Losses at the gene ends were 7 bases for V and 8 bases for J; bases not matched to a gene: 16. The CDR3 is 15 residues long. TCRdb independently ran MiXCR on the 5' RACE reads; one entry per CDR3 protein. The table shows roughly 150,000 distinct CDR3 sequences, with around 3.5% occurring only once. The sample is drawn from a study of identical twins. The receptor was isolated from a man younger than 35 in good health. Sequencing was carried out using memory T cells sorted from blood. The genes are TRBV12-3 or TRBV12-4 and TRBJ1-2; TRBD1 agrees at 7 bases. The DNA of the CDR3 is TGTGCCAGCACCTTGACAGGGTTCTCTTTTGGAGGCTACACCTTC. This encodes CASTLTGFSFGGYTF.